This TCR beta chain was sequenced for a study of blood T cells in healthy people across ages. Notes on the study in general: Measured against age, TCR beta diversity per million T cells decreased in a roughly linear manner.

A J-beta primer mix and a sample-barcoded 5' primer were used in a second PCR of about 7 to 12 cycles. In TCRdb, the 5' RACE reads were re-called with MiXCR into one record per CDR3 protein. Counted here are fewer than 1,000,000 distinct CDR3 sequences, 44% occurring once; the ten biggest clones make up around 21%. J gave up 7 bases and V 3 bases, and 11 bases lay outside the gene matches. The CDR3 sequence is 16 residues long. CDR1 KGHSH and CDR2 LQKENI come from the germline V gene. On this clonotype: Its antigen is currently unknown.

This sequence joins TRBV18 and TRBJ2-1; 8 nucleotides align to TRBD2. The sequencing sample was made of blood. The receptor's source is a man aged 55 to 70 in good health. The CDR3 reads CASSPKGSGGRNEQFF. The CDR3 nucleotides are TGTGCCAGCTCACCGAAGGGCAGCGGGGGTCGTAATGAGCAGTTCTTC.